This T cell receptor beta chain was identified in a study of control samples from healthy donors and cancer patients. This table comes from immunoSEQ multiplex PCR, and its TCRdb copy is limited to in-frame clones, with some not included. The data hold around 170,000 clones, with 88% observed a single time. The CDR3 is 13 residues long. The germline V and J ends were trimmed by 3 bases and 2 bases, with 9 bases remaining between them. Per the germline V gene, CDR1 is SGHRS and CDR2 is YFSETQ. This sequence was found in a woman in her twenties or thirties in good health. The chain has TRBV5-1 and TRBJ2-7; D remains ambiguous. The source material was blood. The CDR3, as DNA: TGCGCCAGCAGCTCCTTAACAGCCTACGAGCAGTACTTC. Amino acid sequence: CASSSLTAYEQYF.